The next 26 T cell receptor beta chains were all read from a single sample in a study of beta chain features in type 1 diabetes. The isolated RNA, all of it, was reverse transcribed, so expressed TCRB transcripts were what got sequenced. The data were produced by immunoSEQ multiplex PCR, yet TCRdb's version contains in-frame clones alone and is incomplete. The table lists around 53,000 clones, 55% to 70% of them singletons. These receptors lack a known antigen. Study-wide points: All four CD4+ subsets from Type 1 diabetes patients carried moderately but significantly shorter TCRB CDR3s.

The sample comprised stem cell memory CD4+ T cells from blood. These receptors were collected from a woman aged 25 to 39 with type 1 diabetes.

The chain carries TRBV7-9 and TRBJ1-3; D possibly corresponds to TRBD1 (6 bases). The CDR3 loop spans 15 amino acids. V was trimmed by 3 bases and J by 0 bases, leaving 9 bases between them. Per germline, CDR1 SEHNR and CDR2 FQNEAQ (reference sequence). CDR3 in DNA: TGTGCCAGCAGCTTCACAGGGAACTCTGGAAACACCATATATTTT. This gives the protein CASSFTGNSGNTIYF.

This chain links TRBV5-4 with TRBJ1-2; D is undetermined. V lost 0 bases to trimming and J lost 8 bases, with 11 bases between them. This CDR3 region has 13 residues. CDR1 is SGHNT, CDR2 YYREEE, per germline (reference sequence). The CDR3 spells CASSLAGPRGYTF. CDR3 nucleotides: TGTGCCAGCAGCTTGGCCGGCCCGCGGGGCTACACCTTC.

This clone has just one count. This rearrangement joins TRBV6-5 to TRBJ2-3; 10 nucleotides agree with TRBD2. Germline V lookup: CDR1 MNHEY, CDR2 SVGAGI. The CDR3 covers 14 residues. J gave up 3 bases and V 5 bases, and 2 bases lay outside the gene matches. The CDR3 loop reads CASSEGLATDTQYF. In DNA, the CDR3 is TGTGCCAGCAGTGAGGGACTAGCGACAGATACGCAGTATTTT.

The chain links TRBV7-9 to TRBJ1-1; D may be TRBD1 (6 bases). V lost 2 bases, J lost 5 bases, and 15 bases lay in between. CDR3 length: 15 amino acids. Germline loops: CDR1 SEHNR, CDR2 FQNEAQ (reference sequence). As DNA, the CDR3 is TGTGCCAGCAGCTTAATGATGGGGGGGCGGACTGAAGCTTTCTTT. Its translation: CASSLMMGGRTEAFF.

This clone was seen more than once but under ten times. This chain uses TRBV19 with TRBJ1-5; 8 bases are a match to TRBD1. The CDR3 spans 15 residues. Germline trimming cut 6 bases from V and 9 bases from J; bases unmatched to any gene: 13. Germline-derived CDR1 and CDR2 are LNHDA and SQIVND (reference sequence). The CDR3 region is CASRPSDRGLMPQHF. The CDR3, as DNA: TGTGCCAGTAGACCTTCAGACAGGGGTTTAATGCCCCAGCATTTT.

This chain links TRBV10-3 with TRBJ2-1, with 11 nucleotides matching TRBD2. CDR3 length equals 14 residues. The V gene's germline CDR1 is ENHRY and CDR2 SYGVKD. Germline trimming cut 3 bases from V and 11 bases from J; bases unmatched to any gene: 6. The CDR3 nucleotides are TGTGCCATCAGTGATAGCGGGAGGGATCAGAAGCAGTTCTTC. Translating gives CAISDSGRDQKQFF.

The V call is TRBV29-1, the J call TRBJ2-3; possibly TRBD2 for D (5 bases). CDR1 and CDR2 (germline): SQVTM, ANQGSEA. This CDR3 spans 13 amino acids. The CDR3 here is CSADFAGSDTQYF. The CDR3 coding sequence is TGCTCAGCAGATTTTGCGGGTTCAGATACGCAGTATTTT.

V and J are TRBV30 and TRBJ2-3; the D gene is possibly TRBD2 (5 bases). The CDR3 runs to 15 residues. Germline CDR1 reads GTSNPN; CDR2 reads SVGIG (reference sequence). V lost 3 bases to trimming and J lost 4 bases, with 17 bases between them. The CDR3 DNA sequence: TGTGCCTGGAGCTCTGCTAGCAGTCTGGCAGATACGCAGTATTTT. It codes for CAWSSASSLADTQYF.

This clone has just a few counts. The chain carries TRBV29-1 and TRBJ1-5; TRBD1 agrees at 7 bases. The CDR3 contains 12 residues. Germline-derived CDR1 and CDR2 are SQVTM and ANQGSEA. V dropped 4 bases and J dropped 9; count of bases not matched to a gene: 6. This CDR3 reads CSVGDRTRPQHF. The CDR3 coding sequence is TGCAGCGTTGGGGACAGAACACGGCCCCAGCATTTT.

The genes are TRBV5-1 and TRBJ1-1; a weak D match, TRBD1 (5 bases). The germline V and J ends were trimmed by 1 base and 2 bases, with 9 bases remaining between them. The CDR3 runs 14 residues. Germline CDR1 SGHRS, CDR2 YFSETQ. CDR3: CASSLLDTNTEAFF. CDR3 coding DNA: TGCGCCAGCAGCTTGCTGGACACAAACACTGAAGCTTTCTTT.

The V gene is TRBV5-6, the J gene TRBJ1-1; 7 bases line up with TRBD1. The length of the CDR3 is 14 residues. Unmatched junction bases numbered 6, after V lost 2 bases and J lost 5 bases. Germline CDR1 SGHDT, CDR2 YYEEEE. CDR3 residues: CASSFGGTETEAFF. The CDR3, as DNA: TGTGCCAGCAGCTTTGGGGGGACAGAGACTGAAGCTTTCTTT.

The chain has TRBV4-2 and TRBJ2-5; 8 positions match TRBD2. V trimming: 2 bases; J trimming: 4 bases; junction bases outside the gene matches: 3. CDR3 length: 14 amino acids. Germline assignment: CDR1 LGHNA and CDR2 YNFKEQ. As DNA, the CDR3 is TGTGCCAGCAGCCAAACGGGAGGGGGAGAGACCCAGTACTTC. This translates into CASSQTGGGETQYF.

This clone was counted between two and nine times. The chain links TRBV29-1 to TRBJ2-5, with D maybe TRBD2 (6 bases). The length of the CDR3 is 13 residues. Germline CDR1 reads SQVTM; CDR2 reads ANQGSEA. The V end was cut by 3 bases, the J end by 2 bases, with 10 bases between. CDR3 bases: TGCAGCGTTGATGGACTACTACAAGAGACCCAGTACTTC. This translates into CSVDGLLQETQYF.

The chain joins TRBV6-5 to TRBJ2-7, with D unclear. Germline V gives CDR1 MNHEY, CDR2 SVGAGI. The CDR3 is 15 residues long. V was pared by 0 bases and J by 1 base, with 10 bases between. CDR3 residues: CASSYSATRSYEQYF. The CDR3, as DNA: TGTGCCAGCAGTTACTCTGCTACCCGTTCCTACGAGCAGTACTTC.

The chain uses TRBV7-2 and TRBJ2-7; D uncertain. V was cut by 3 bases and J by 0 bases, with 9 bases left in between. Per the germline V gene, CDR1 is SGHTA and CDR2 is FQGNSA. The CDR3 spans 14 residues. In nucleotides, the CDR3 is TGTGCCAGCAGCTTTTCCCGGTTCTCCTACGAGCAGTACTTC. This gives the protein CASSFSRFSYEQYF.

This clone has more than one count but fewer than ten. CDR3 coding DNA: TGTGCCAGCGTGGGGGGAGAGGATGGCTACACCTTC. Its translation is CASVGGEDGYTF. The chain joins TRBV28 to TRBJ1-2; D perhaps matches TRBD1 (5 bases). Germline V CDR1 and CDR2: MDHEN, SYDVKM. The CDR3 consists of 12 residues. Trimming left V 8 bases short and J 6 bases short, with 13 bases between.

The genes are TRBV30 and TRBJ1-2; 7 bases line up with TRBD1. The germline gives CDR1 GTSNPN, CDR2 SVGIG (reference sequence). This CDR3 is built from 14 residues. V lost 4 bases to trimming and J lost 4 bases; unmatched junction nucleotides: 9. The CDR3 loop reads CAWTRGGAGYGYTF. The CDR3 region has the DNA TGTGCCTGGACCCGAGGGGGCGCCGGCTATGGCTACACCTTC.

V and J are TRBV28 and TRBJ2-5, with unresolved D. This CDR3 contains 12 residues. CDR1 is MDHEN, CDR2 SYDVKM, per germline. V lost 6 bases and J 7 bases, leaving 12 bases between the germline ends. The CDR3 sequence: CASSLSERTQYF. Here the CDR3 DNA reads TGTGCCAGCAGCCTAAGCGAGAGGACCCAGTACTTC.

The V gene is TRBV7-2, the J gene TRBJ1-2, with D possibly being TRBD1 (5 bases). In germline, CDR1 is SGHTA, CDR2 FQGNSA. This CDR3 spans 15 amino acids. Trimming shortened V by 1 base and J by 4 bases, and 13 bases separated the two germline ends. CDR3 nucleotide sequence: TGTGCCAGCAGCTTAGGGCACAGGAGGGGCTATGGCTACACCTTC. Translated, it gives CASSLGHRRGYGYTF.

The chain has TRBV5-1 and TRBJ1-5; no reliable D call. The V and J ends lost 0 bases and 3 bases respectively, with 7 bases between them. The CDR3 is made up of 14 amino acids. CDR1 and CDR2 from the germline V gene are SGHRS and YFSETQ. CDR3 sequence (DNA): TGCGCCAGCAGCTTGGCCGGGATCAATCAGCCCCAGCATTTT. As protein: CASSLAGINQPQHF.

The CDR3 DNA is TGTGCCACCAGCAGAGCGGGGGGGGAGACCCAGTACTTC. Protein: CATSRAGGETQYF. The chain couples TRBV15 to TRBJ2-5, with 8 positions matching TRBD2. V dropped 1 base and J dropped 5; count of bases not matched to a gene: 0. Per germline, CDR1 LNHNV and CDR2 YYDKDF (reference sequence). CDR3 length equals 13 residues.

This rearrangement joins TRBV11-2 to TRBJ2-7; 7 bases are shared with TRBD2. The germline V gene encodes CDR1 SGHAT and CDR2 FQNNGV. The CDR3 has 11 amino acids. Trimming removed 5 bases from V and 7 bases from J; junction bases left unmatched: 2. This chain's CDR3 is CASSQGGEQYF. In DNA form, the CDR3 reads TGTGCCAGCAGCCAGGGAGGGGAGCAGTACTTC.

This sequence joins TRBV13 and TRBJ1-2; TRBD1 agrees at 11 bases. Germline V gives CDR1 PRHDT, CDR2 FYEKMQ (reference sequence). V gave up 5 bases and J gave up 5 bases; unmatched junction bases: 4. The CDR3 runs to 14 residues. CDR3 loop: CASSPGTGGYGYTF. The CDR3 region has the DNA TGTGCCAGCAGCCCGGGGACAGGGGGTTATGGCTACACCTTC.

The chain employs TRBV5-1 and TRBJ2-5; 7 nucleotides match TRBD2. From germline, CDR1 is SGHRS and CDR2 YFSETQ. This CDR3 contains 15 residues. Trimming removed 0 bases from V and 4 bases from J; junction bases left unmatched: 6. The CDR3 loop is CASSLGTRFGETQYF. The CDR3 DNA sequence: TGCGCCAGCAGCTTGGGGACTAGATTCGGAGAGACCCAGTACTTC. Combining the CDR3 with reference TRBV5-1 and TRBJ2-5 gives the whole variable domain KAGVTQTPRYLIKTRGQQVTLSCSPISGHRSVSWYQQTPGQGLQFLFEYFSETQRNKGNFPGRFSGRQFSNSRSEMNVSTLELGDSALYLCASSLGTRFGETQYFGPGTRLLVL.

The chain is built from TRBV5-1 and TRBJ2-7; D ambiguous. This CDR3 contains 15 residues. CDR1 and CDR2 from the germline V gene are SGHRS and YFSETQ. Trimming pared 1 base from V and 3 bases from J, leaving 14 bases between. The CDR3 loop reads CASSLISSSVYEQYF. Written as DNA, the CDR3 is TGCGCCAGCAGCTTGATTAGCTCCTCGGTCTACGAGCAGTACTTC.

The chain couples TRBV30 to TRBJ2-4; TRBD2 might be the D (7 bases). Trimming cost V 4 bases and J 1 base, with 17 bases left between them. Germline values: CDR1 GTSNPN, CDR2 SVGIG (reference sequence). The CDR3 extends over 16 amino acids. CDR3 amino acids: CAWTVGGQLAKNIQYF. The CDR3 DNA reads as TGTGCCTGGACCGTGGGGGGGCAGTTGGCCAAAAACATTCAGTACTTC.